The text below deals with one T cell receptor beta chain. The sample belongs to a study of OX40 agonist ivuxolimab in advanced cancers. Generated by immunoSEQ multiplex PCR, the TCRdb table keeps only in-frame clones and is missing some. The table records around 39,000 clones, roughly 78% of them present only once. CDR1 LNHNV and CDR2 YYDKDF come from the germline V gene (reference sequence). The V end lost 8 bases, the J end lost 7 bases, and 16 bases lay between the germline ends. The CDR3 covers 13 residues. V usage is TRBV15 and J usage is TRBJ2-3; D is perhaps TRBD1 or TRBD2 (5 bases each). Here the sequenced sample was CD4+ or CD8+ T cells sorted from blood, taken in a trial of the OX40 agonist ivuxolimab. The receptor was isolated from an adult with an advanced solid tumor such as melanoma, head and neck, liver or kidney cancer. CDR3 nucleotides: TGTGCCACCGCCCAAGGGACGATCAATACGCAGTATTTT. Translation: CATAQGTINTQYF.